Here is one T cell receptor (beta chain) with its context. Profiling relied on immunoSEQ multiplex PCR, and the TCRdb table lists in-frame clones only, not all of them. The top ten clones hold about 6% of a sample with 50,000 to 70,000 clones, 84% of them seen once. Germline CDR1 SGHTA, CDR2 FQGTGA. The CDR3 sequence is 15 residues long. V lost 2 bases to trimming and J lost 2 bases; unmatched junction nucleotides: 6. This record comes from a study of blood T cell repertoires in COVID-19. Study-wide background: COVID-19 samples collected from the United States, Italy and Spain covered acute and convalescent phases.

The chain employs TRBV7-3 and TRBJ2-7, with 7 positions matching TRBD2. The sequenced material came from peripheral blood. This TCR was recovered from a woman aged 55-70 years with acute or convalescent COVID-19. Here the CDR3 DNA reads TGTGCCAGCAGCTTAGGCGGGGGACCCACCTACGAGCAGTACTTC. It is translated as CASSLGGGPTYEQYF.